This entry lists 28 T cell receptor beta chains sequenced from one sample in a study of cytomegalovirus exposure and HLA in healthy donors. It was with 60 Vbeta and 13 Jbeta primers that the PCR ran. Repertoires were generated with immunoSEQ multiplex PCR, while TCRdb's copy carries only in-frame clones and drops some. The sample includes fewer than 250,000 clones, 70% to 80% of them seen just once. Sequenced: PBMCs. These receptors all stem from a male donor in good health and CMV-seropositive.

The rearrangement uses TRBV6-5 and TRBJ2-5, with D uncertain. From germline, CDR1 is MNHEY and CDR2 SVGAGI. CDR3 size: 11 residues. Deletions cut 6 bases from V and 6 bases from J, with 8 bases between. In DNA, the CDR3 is TGTGCCAGCAGAAAGGAGAAGACCCAGTACTTC. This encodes CASRKEKTQYF.

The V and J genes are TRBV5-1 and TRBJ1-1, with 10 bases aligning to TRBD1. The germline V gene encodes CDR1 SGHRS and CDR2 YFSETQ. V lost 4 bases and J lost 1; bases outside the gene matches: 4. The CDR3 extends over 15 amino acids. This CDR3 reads CASSAGTGANTEAFF. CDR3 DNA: TGCGCCAGCAGCGCCGGGACAGGGGCGAACACTGAAGCTTTCTTT.

The CDR3 DNA follows: TGTGCCAGCAGAATAAGGGAGGCCGGGGAGCTGTTTTTT. It translates to CASRIREAGELFF. The J gene is TRBJ2-2, the V gene TRBV2, with D maybe TRBD2 (6 bases). V was clipped by 6 bases and J by 6 bases, with 11 bases between them. Germline values: CDR1 SNHLY, CDR2 FYNNEI. This CDR3 has 13 amino acids.

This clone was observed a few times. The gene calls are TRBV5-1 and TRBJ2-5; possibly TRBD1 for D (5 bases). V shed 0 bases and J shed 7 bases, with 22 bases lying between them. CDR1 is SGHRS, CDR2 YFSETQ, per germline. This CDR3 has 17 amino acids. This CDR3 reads CASSLEGATRQGGTQYF. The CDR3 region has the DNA TGCGCCAGCAGCTTGGAAGGGGCGACACGGCAAGGCGGGACCCAGTACTTC. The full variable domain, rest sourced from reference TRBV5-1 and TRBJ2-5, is KAGVTQTPRYLIKTRGQQVTLSCSPISGHRSVSWYQQTPGQGLQFLFEYFSETQRNKGNFPGRFSGRQFSNSRSEMNVSTLELGDSALYLCASSLEGATRQGGTQYFGPGTRLLVL.

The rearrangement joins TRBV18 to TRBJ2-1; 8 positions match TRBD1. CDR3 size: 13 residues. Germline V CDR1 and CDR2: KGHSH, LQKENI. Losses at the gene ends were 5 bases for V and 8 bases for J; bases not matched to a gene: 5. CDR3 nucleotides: TGTGCCAGCTCAGTCGACAGGGGCGATGAGCAGTTCTTC. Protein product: CASSVDRGDEQFF. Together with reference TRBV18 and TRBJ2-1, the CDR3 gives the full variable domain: NAGVMQNPRHLVRRRGQEARLRCSPMKGHSHVYWYRQLPEEGLKFMVYLQKENIIDESGMPKERFSAEFPKEGPSILRIQQVVRGDSAAYFCASSVDRGDEQFFGPGTRLTVL.

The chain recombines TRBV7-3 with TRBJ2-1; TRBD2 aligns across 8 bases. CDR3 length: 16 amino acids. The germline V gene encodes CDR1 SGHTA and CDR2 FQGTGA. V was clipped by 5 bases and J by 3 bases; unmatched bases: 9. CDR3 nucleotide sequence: TGTGCCAGCAGCGTTTCCGGTACTAGCGGCTACAATGAGCAGTTCTTC. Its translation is CASSVSGTSGYNEQFF.

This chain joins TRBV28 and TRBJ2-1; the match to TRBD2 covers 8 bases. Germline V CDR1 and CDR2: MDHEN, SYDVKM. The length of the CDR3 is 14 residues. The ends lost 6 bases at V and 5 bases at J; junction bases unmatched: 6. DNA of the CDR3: TGTGCCAGCAGGCTTAGCGGGGACCACAATGAGCAGTTCTTC. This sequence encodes CASRLSGDHNEQFF.

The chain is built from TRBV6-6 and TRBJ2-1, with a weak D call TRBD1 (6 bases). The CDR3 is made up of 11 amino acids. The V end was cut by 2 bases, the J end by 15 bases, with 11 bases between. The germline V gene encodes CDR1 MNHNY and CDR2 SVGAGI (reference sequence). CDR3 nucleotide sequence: TGTGCCAGCAGTTACCTGGACAGAACGTTCTTC. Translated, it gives CASSYLDRTFF.

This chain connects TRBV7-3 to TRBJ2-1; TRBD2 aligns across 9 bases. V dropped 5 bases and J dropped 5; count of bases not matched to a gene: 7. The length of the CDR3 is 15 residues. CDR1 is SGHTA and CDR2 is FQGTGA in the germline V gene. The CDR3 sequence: CASSAQAGGNNEQFF. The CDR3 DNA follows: TGTGCCAGCAGCGCACAAGCGGGGGGAAACAATGAGCAGTTCTTC. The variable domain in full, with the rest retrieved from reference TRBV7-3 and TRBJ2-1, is GAGVSQTPSNKVTEKGKYVELRCDPISGHTALYWYRQSLGQGPEFLIYFQGTGAADDSGLPNDRFFAVRPEGSVSTLKIQRTERGDSAVYLCASSAQAGGNNEQFFGPGTRLTVL.

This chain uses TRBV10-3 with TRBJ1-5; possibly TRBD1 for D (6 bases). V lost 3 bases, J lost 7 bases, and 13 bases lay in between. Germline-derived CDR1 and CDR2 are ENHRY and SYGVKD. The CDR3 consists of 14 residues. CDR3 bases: TGTGCCATCAGTGATAACAGGGAAGGCCAGCCCCAGCATTTT. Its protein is CAISDNREGQPQHF.

CDR3 sequence (DNA): TGCAGCGTTGAGGAGGGATCCGGTGGCAATCAGCCCCAGCATTTT. Translation gives CSVEEGSGGNQPQHF. This rearrangement joins TRBV29-1 to TRBJ1-5, with D hard to call. The germline gives CDR1 SQVTM, CDR2 ANQGSEA. This CDR3 spans 15 amino acids. V was clipped by 3 bases and J by 2 bases, with 14 bases between them.

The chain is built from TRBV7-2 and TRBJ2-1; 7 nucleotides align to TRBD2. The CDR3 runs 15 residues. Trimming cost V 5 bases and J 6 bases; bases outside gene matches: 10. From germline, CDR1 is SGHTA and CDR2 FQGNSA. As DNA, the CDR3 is TGTGCCAGCAGCAAAGGGGCTAGCGGAGGCAATGAGCAGTTCTTC. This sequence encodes CASSKGASGGNEQFF.

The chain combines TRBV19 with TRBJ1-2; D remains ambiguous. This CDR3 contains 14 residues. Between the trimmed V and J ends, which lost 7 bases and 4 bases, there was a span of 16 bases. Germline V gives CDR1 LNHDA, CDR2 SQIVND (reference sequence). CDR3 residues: CASTPSQPIYGYTF. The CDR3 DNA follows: TGTGCCAGTACCCCATCACAGCCTATCTATGGCTACACCTTC.

The CDR3 is CAISRDRGNYEQYF. CDR3 DNA sequence: TGTGCCATCAGTCGGGACAGGGGGAACTACGAGCAGTACTTC. The rearrangement uses TRBV10-3 and TRBJ2-7; 11 nucleotides match TRBD1. The germline CDR1 and CDR2 sequences are ENHRY and SYGVKD. Trimming took 5 bases from V and 3 from J; bases not matched to a gene: 3. The CDR3 runs 14 residues.

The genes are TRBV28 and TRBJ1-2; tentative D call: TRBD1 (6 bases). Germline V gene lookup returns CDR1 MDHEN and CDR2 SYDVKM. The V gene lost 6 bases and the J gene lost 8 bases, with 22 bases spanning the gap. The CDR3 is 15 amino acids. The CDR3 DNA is TGTGCCAGCAGACCTGGGACATCAGGAGGAGGAGGCTACACCTTC. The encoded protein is CASRPGTSGGGGYTF.

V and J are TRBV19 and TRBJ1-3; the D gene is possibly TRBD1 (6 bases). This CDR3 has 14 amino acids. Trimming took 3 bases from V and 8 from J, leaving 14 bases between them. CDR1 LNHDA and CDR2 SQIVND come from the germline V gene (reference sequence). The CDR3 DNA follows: TGTGCCAGTAGTATTAGGACAGCGGGAGACACCATATATTTT. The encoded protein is CASSIRTAGDTIYF. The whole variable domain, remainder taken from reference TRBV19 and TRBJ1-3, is DGGITQSPKYLFRKEGQNVTLSCEQNLNHDAMYWYRQDPGQGLRLIYYSQIVNDFQKGDIAEGYSVSREKKESFPLTVTSAQKNPTAFYLCASSIRTAGDTIYFGEGSWLTVV.

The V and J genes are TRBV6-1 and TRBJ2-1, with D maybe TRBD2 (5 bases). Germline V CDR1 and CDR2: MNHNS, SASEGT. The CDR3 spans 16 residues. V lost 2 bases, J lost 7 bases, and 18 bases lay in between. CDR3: CASSERRLIARNEQFF. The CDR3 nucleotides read TGTGCCAGCAGTGAAAGGAGGCTTATCGCTAGGAATGAGCAGTTCTTC.

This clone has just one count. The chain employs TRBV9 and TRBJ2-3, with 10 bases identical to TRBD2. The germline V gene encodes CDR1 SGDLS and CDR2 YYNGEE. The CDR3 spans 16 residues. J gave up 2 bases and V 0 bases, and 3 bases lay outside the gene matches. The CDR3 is CASSVGLAGATDTQYF. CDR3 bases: TGTGCCAGCAGCGTAGGGCTAGCGGGAGCCACAGATACGCAGTATTTT.

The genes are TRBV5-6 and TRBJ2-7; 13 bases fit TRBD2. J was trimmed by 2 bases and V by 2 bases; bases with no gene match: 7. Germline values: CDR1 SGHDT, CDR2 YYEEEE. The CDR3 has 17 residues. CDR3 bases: TGTGCCAGCAGCTTCAAAGTCGGACTAGCGGGAGCCTACGAGCAGTACTTC. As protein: CASSFKVGLAGAYEQYF. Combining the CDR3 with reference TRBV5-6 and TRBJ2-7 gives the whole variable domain DAGVTQSPTHLIKTRGQQVTLRCSPKSGHDTVSWYQQALGQGPQFIFQYYEEEERQRGNFPDRFSGHQFPNYSSELNVNALLLGDSALYLCASSFKVGLAGAYEQYFGPGTRLTVT.

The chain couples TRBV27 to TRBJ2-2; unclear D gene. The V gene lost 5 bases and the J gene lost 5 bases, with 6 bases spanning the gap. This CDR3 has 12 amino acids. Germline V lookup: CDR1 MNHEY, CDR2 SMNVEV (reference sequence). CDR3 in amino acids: CASSGRTGELFF. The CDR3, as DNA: TGTGCCAGCAGTGGTCGGACCGGGGAGCTGTTTTTT.

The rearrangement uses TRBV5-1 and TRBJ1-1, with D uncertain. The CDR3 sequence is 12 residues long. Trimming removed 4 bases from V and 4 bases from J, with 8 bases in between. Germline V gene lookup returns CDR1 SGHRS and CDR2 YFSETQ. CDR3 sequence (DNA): TGCGCCAGCAGCGAACAGAGCACTGAAGCTTTCTTT. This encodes CASSEQSTEAFF.

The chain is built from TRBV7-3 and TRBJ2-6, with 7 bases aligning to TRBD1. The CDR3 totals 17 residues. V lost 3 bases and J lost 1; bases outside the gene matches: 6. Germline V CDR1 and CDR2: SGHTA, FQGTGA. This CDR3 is CASSLLGGGSGANVLTF. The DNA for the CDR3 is TGTGCCAGCAGCTTGCTAGGGGGCGGGTCTGGGGCCAACGTCCTGACTTTC.

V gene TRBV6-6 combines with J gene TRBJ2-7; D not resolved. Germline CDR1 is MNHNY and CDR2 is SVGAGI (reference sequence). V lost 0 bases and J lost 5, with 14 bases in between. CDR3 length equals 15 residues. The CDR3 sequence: CASSYSSPRFDEQYF. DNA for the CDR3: TGTGCCAGCAGTTACTCTTCCCCTAGGTTCGACGAGCAGTACTTC.

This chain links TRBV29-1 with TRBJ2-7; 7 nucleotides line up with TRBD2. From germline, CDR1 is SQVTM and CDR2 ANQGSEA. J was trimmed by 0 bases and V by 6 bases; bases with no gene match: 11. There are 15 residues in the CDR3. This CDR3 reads CSVHLTSAFSYEQYF. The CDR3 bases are TGCAGCGTCCACCTAACTAGCGCGTTCTCCTACGAGCAGTACTTC.

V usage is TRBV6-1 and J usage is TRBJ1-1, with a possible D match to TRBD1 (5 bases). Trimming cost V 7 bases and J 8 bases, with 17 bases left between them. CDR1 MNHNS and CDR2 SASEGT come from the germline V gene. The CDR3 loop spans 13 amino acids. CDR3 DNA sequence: TGTGCCAGCATTTCTGGGGGGAGAAACGAAGCTTTCTTT. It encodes CASISGGRNEAFF.

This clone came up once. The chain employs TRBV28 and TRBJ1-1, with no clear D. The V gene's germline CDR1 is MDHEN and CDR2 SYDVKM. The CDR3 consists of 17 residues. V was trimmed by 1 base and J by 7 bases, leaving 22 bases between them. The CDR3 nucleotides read TGTGCCAGCAGTTTATCCGGCCGAGGCTTGCTGGCCGGTGAAGCTTTCTTT. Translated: CASSLSGRGLLAGEAFF.

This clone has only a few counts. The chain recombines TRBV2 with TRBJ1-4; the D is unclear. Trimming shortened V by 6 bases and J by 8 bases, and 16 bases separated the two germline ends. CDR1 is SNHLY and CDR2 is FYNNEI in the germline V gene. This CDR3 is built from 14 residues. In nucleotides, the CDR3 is TGTGCCAGCAGCTTACCGGGAGTAAGGGAAAAACTGTTTTTT. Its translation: CASSLPGVREKLFF.

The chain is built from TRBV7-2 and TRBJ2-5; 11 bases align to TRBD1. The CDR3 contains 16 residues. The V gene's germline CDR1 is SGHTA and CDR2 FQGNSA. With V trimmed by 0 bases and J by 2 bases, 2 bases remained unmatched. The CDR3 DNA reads TGTGCCAGCAGCTTAGCTGGGACAGGGGGACAAGAGACCCAGTACTTC. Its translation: CASSLAGTGGQETQYF.